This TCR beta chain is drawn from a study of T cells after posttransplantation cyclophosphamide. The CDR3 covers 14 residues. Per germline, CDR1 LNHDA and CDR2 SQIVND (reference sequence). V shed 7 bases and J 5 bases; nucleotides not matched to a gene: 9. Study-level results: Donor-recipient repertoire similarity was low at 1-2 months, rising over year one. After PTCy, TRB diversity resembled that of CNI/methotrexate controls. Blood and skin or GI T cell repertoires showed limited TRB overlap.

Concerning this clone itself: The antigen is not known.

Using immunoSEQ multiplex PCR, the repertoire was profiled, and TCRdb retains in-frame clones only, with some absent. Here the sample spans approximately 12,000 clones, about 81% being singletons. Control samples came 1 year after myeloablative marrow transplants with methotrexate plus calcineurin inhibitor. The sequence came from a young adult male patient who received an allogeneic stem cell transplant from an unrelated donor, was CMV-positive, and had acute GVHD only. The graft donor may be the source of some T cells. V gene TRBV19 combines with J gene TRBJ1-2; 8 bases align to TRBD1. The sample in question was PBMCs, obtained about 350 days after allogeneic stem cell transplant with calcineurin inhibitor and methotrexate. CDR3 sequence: CASNPGQVSYGYTF. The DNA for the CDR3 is TGTGCCAGTAACCCGGGACAGGTATCGTATGGCTACACCTTC.